The 9 T cell receptor beta chains below were found in one sample sequenced in a study of blood T cell repertoires in COVID-19. This table comes from immunoSEQ multiplex PCR, and its TCRdb copy is limited to in-frame clones, with some not included. The sample carries nearly 90,000 clones, 88% recorded once. Sequencing was carried out using peripheral blood. Source of these receptors: a man aged 55 to 69 with acute or convalescent COVID-19.

The V gene is TRBV5-1, the J gene TRBJ2-7, with D possibly matching TRBD1 (5 bases). This CDR3 spans 14 amino acids. Germline CDR1 SGHRS, CDR2 YFSETQ. V was cut by 3 bases and J by 2 bases, with 12 bases left in between. As DNA, the CDR3 is TGCGCCAGCAGCTGGGGCGCCAACACCTACGAGCAGTACTTC. Translation gives CASSWGANTYEQYF. The full variable domain, its missing parts supplied by reference TRBV5-1 and TRBJ2-7, is KAGVTQTPRYLIKTRGQQVTLSCSPISGHRSVSWYQQTPGQGLQFLFEYFSETQRNKGNFPGRFSGRQFSNSRSEMNVSTLELGDSALYLCASSWGANTYEQYFGPGTRLTVT.

CDR3 residues: CASSQGATGELFF. CDR3 DNA: TGTGCCAGCAGCCAAGGGGCAACCGGGGAGCTGTTTTTT. The chain employs TRBV3-1 (or the pseudogene TRBV3-2) and TRBJ2-2; no reliable D call. V was shortened by 1 base and J by 5 bases, with 5 bases between the two germline ends. The CDR3 contains 13 residues. Germline V gene sequence: CDR1 LGHDT, CDR2 YNNKEL (reference sequence).

V and J are TRBV5-6 and TRBJ1-2, with 9 bases that match TRBD1. The V gene end was trimmed by 2 bases and the J gene end by 4 bases; junction bases not matched to a gene: 9. Looked up from germline, CDR1 is SGHDT and CDR2 is YYEEEE. The length of the CDR3 is 16 residues. CDR3 region: CASSFWREDRGYGYTF. CDR3 sequence (DNA): TGTGCCAGCAGCTTCTGGCGAGAGGACAGGGGCTATGGCTACACCTTC.

The chain recombines TRBV2 with TRBJ1-4, with D possibly matching TRBD1 (6 bases). V was pared by 3 bases and J by 4 bases, with 9 bases between. Germline lookup yields CDR1 SNHLY and CDR2 FYNNEI. This CDR3 has 14 amino acids. The CDR3 loop reads CASSDWTVNEKLFF. The CDR3 DNA follows: TGTGCCAGCAGTGACTGGACAGTTAATGAAAAACTGTTTTTT.

This clone has a single count. CDR3 sequence (DNA): TGCGCCAGCAGCGGACAGGTGATGAACACTGAAGCTTTCTTT. Translated, it gives CASSGQVMNTEAFF. The V and J genes are TRBV5-1 and TRBJ1-1, with 7 bases fitting TRBD1. This CDR3 is built from 14 residues. J was trimmed by 0 bases and V by 4 bases; bases with no gene match: 3. CDR1 and CDR2 (germline): SGHRS, YFSETQ.

The DNA for the CDR3 is TGTGCCAGCACCAGCGGGGGCACGTGGTACGAGCAGTACTTC. Translated: CASTSGGTWYEQYF. The chain uses TRBV28 and TRBJ2-7; TRBD2 matches at 8 bases. J lost 4 bases, V lost 7 bases, and 9 bases had no gene match. The CDR3 has 14 residues. CDR1 is MDHEN, CDR2 SYDVKM, per germline.

V gene TRBV10-2 combines with J gene TRBJ2-7, with a weak D call TRBD2 (5 bases). Per germline, CDR1 WSHSY and CDR2 SAAADI. This CDR3 has 11 residues. Trimming took 8 bases from V and 1 from J, leaving 6 bases between them. In DNA, the CDR3 is TGCGCCAGCTCGGGATCCTACGAGCAGTACTTC. Translation gives CASSGSYEQYF.

This chain uses TRBV28 with TRBJ1-5; 10 nucleotides match TRBD1. This CDR3 spans 15 amino acids. CDR1 and CDR2 (germline): MDHEN, SYDVKM. V lost 6 bases and J lost 5; bases outside the gene matches: 7. The CDR3 DNA sequence: TGTGCCAGCAGGAGACAGGGGGCTAGGGATCAGCCCCAGCATTTT. Encoded protein: CASRRQGARDQPQHF. The full variable domain, its missing parts supplied by reference TRBV28 and TRBJ1-5, is DVKVTQSSRYLVKRTGEKVFLECVQDMDHENMFWYRQDPGLGLRLIYFSYDVKMKEKGDIPEGYSVSREKKERFSLILESASTNQTSMYLCASRRQGARDQPQHFGDGTRLSIL.

CDR3 nucleotides: TGTGCCAGCAGCGTGGGGACAGGGCCGAGCTCTGGGGCCAACGTCCTGACTTTC. Translated, it gives CASSVGTGPSSGANVLTF. This sequence joins TRBV9 and TRBJ2-6; TRBD1 matches at 9 bases. V lost 2 bases and J lost 0; bases outside the gene matches: 6. This CDR3 spans 18 amino acids. Germline CDR1 and CDR2: SGDLS and YYNGEE.